This T cell receptor beta chain was sequenced during a study of shared clonotypes between healthy human individuals. Study-wide points: Shared clonotypes: approximately 5.3% naive CD4, 3% to 3.5% naive CD8, under 2.5% memory CD4, under 0.45% memory CD8. Blood was the only sampled material, and tissue repertoires likely differ.

Naive CD8 cells, CD45RO-negative and positively selected for CCR7, excluded terminally differentiated effector memory CD45RA+ cells. Regarding this clone: Its antigen is currently unknown.

The CDR3 is 14 residues long. The V and J ends lost 3 bases and 3 bases respectively, with 11 bases between them. CDR1 and CDR2 from the germline V gene are MNHEY and SMNVEV (reference sequence). Assay: immunoSEQ multiplex PCR; the TCRdb copy retains only in-frame clones and omits some. The sample lists around 2,000,000 clones; 93% were seen once. Specimen: naive CD8+ T cells from PBMCs. The TCR comes from a man between 18 and 35 years old in good health. Some clones in this sample may be carry-over from other donors' samples. This chain uses TRBV27 with TRBJ1-1, with no clear D. The CDR3 nucleotides are TGTGCCAGCAGTTTGGCACAGTGGGACACTGAAGCTTTCTTT. As protein: CASSLAQWDTEAFF.